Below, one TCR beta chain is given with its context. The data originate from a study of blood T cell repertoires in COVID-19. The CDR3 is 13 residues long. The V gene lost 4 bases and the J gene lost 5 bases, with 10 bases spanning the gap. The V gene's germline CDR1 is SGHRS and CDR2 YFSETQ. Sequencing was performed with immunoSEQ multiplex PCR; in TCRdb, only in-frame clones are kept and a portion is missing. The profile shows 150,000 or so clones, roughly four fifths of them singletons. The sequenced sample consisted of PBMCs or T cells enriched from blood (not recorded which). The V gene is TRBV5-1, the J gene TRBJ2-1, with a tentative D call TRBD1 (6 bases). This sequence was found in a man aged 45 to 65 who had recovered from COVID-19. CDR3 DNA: TGCGCCAGCAGCCGGGACACAAACAATGAGCAGTTCTTC. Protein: CASSRDTNNEQFF.